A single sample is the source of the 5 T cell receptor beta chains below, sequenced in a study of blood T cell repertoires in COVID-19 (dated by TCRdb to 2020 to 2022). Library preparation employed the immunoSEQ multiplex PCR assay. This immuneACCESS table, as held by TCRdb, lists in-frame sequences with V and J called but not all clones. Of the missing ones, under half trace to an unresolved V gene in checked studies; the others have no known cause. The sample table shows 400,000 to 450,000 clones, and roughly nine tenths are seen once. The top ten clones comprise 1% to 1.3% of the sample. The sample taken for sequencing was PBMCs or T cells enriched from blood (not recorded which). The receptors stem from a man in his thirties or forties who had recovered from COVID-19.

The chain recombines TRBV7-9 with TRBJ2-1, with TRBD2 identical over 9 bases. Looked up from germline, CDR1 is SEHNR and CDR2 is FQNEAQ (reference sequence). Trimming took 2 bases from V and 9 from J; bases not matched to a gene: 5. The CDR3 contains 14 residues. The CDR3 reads CASSLIAGVPEQFF. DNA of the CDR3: TGTGCCAGCAGCTTAATAGCGGGAGTCCCTGAGCAGTTCTTC.

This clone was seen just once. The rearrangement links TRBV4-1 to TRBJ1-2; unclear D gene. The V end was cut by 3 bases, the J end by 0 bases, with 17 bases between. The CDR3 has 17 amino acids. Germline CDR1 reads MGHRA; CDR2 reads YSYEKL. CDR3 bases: TGCGCCAGCAGCCACCCGACGGGAAGGGAACCTAACTATGGCTACACCTTC. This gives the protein CASSHPTGREPNYGYTF.

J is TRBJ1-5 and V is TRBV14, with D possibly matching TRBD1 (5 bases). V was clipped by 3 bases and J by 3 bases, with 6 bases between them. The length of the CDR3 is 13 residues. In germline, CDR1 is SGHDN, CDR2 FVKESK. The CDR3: CASSQGLNQPQHF. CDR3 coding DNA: TGTGCCAGCAGCCAGGGACTCAATCAGCCCCAGCATTTT.

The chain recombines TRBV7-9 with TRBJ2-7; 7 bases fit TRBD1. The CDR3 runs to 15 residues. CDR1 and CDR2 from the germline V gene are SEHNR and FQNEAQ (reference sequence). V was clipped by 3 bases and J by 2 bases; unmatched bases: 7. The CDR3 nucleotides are TGTGCCAGCAGCTTGGGGACAGATTATACCTACGAGCAGTACTTC. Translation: CASSLGTDYTYEQYF.

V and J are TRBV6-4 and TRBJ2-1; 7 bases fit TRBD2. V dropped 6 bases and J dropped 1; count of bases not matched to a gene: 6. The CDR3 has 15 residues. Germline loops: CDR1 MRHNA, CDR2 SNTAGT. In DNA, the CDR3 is TGTGCCAGCAGCCTCAGCGGGAAATCCTACAATGAGCAGTTCTTC. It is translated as CASSLSGKSYNEQFF.